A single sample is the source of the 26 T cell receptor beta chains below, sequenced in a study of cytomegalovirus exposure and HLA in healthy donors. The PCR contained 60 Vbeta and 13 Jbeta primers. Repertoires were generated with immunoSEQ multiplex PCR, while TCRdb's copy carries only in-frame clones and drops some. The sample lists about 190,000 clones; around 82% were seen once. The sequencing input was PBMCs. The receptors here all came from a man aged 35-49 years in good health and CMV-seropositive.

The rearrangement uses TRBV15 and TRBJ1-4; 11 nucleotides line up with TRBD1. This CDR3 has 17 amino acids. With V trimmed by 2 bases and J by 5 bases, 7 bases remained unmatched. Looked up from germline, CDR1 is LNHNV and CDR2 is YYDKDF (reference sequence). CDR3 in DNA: TGTGCCACCAGCAGAAAAATTCGGGACAGGGGGAATGAAAAACTGTTTTTT. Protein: CATSRKIRDRGNEKLFF.

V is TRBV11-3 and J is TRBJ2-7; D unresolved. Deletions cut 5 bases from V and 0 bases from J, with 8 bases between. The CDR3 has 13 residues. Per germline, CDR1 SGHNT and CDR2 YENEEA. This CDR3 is CASSLRSSYEQYF. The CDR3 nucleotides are TGTGCCAGCAGCCTCCGTAGCTCCTACGAGCAGTACTTC.

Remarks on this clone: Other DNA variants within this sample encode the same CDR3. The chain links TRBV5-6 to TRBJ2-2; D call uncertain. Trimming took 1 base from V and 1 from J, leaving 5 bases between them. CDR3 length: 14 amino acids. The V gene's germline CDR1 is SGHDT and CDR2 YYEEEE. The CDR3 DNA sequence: TGTGCCAGCAGCTTGACAGTGAACACCGGGGAGCTGTTTTTT. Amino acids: CASSLTVNTGELFF.

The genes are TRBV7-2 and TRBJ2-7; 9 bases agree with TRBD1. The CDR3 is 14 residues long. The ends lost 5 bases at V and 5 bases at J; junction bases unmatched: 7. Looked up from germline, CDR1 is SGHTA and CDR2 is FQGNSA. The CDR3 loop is CASSPRTGENEQYF. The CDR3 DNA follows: TGTGCCAGCAGCCCCCGGACAGGGGAAAACGAGCAGTACTTC. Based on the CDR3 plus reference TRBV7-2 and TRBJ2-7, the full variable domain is GAGVSQSPSNKVTEKGKDVELRCDPISGHTALYWYRQSLGQGLEFLIYFQGNSAPDKSGLPSDRFSAERTGGSVSTLTIQRTQQEDSAVYLCASSPRTGENEQYFGPGTRLTVT.

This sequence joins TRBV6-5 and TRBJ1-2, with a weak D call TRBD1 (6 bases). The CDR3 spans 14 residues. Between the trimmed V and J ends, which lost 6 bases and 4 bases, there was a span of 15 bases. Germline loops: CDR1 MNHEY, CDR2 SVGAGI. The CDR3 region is CASSAAGVAYGYTF. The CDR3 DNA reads TGTGCCAGCAGCGCCGCAGGGGTGGCCTATGGCTACACCTTC.

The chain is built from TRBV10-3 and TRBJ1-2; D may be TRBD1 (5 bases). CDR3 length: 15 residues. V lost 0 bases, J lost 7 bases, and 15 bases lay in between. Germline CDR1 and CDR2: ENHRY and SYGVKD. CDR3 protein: CAISESSDTGFGYTF. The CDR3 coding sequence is TGTGCCATCAGTGAGTCGTCGGACACTGGATTTGGCTACACCTTC.

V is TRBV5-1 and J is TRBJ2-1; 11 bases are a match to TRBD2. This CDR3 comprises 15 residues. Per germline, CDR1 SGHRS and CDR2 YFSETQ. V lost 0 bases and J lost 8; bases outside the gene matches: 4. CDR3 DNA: TGCGCCAGCAGCTTGGCCGGGACTAGCGGCGATGAGCAGTTCTTC. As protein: CASSLAGTSGDEQFF.

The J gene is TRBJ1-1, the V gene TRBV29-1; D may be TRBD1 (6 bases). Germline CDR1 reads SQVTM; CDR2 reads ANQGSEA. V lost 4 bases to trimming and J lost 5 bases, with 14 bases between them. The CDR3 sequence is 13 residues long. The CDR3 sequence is CSVAQGTMTEAFF. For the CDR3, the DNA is TGCAGCGTTGCTCAGGGGACGATGACTGAAGCTTTCTTT.

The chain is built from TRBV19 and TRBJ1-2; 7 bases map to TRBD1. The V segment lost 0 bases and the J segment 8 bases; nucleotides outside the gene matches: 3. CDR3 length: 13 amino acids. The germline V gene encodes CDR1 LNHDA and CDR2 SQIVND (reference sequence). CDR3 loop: CASSIDGGGGYTF. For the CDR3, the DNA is TGTGCCAGTAGTATAGATGGAGGGGGCGGCTACACCTTC. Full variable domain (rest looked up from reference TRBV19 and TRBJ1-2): DGGITQSPKYLFRKEGQNVTLSCEQNLNHDAMYWYRQDPGQGLRLIYYSQIVNDFQKGDIAEGYSVSREKKESFPLTVTSAQKNPTAFYLCASSIDGGGGYTFGSGTRLTVV.

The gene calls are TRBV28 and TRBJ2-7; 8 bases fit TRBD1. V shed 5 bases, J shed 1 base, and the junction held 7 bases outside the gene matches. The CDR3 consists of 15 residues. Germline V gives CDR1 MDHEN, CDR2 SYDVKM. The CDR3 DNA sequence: TGTGCCAGCAGTGCGCAGGGGGCCGTTTCCTACGAGCAGTACTTC. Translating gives CASSAQGAVSYEQYF.

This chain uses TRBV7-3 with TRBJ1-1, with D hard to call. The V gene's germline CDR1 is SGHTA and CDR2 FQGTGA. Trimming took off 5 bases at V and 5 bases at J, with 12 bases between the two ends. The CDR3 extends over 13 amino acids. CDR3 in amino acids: CASSTRGLTEAFF. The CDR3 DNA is TGTGCCAGCAGCACCCGAGGACTGACTGAAGCTTTCTTT.

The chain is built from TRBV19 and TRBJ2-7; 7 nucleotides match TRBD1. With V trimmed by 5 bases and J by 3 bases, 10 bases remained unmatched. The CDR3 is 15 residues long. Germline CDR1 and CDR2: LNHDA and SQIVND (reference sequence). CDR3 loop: CASSSSRTGFYEQYF. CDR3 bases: TGTGCCAGTAGTTCCTCGCGGACAGGCTTCTACGAGCAGTACTTC.

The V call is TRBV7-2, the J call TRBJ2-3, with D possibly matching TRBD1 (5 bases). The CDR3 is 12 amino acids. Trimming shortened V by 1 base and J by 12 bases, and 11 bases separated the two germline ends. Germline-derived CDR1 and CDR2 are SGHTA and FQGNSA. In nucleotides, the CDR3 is TGTGCCAGCAGCTTAGTACAGGCTAGTCAGTATTTT. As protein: CASSLVQASQYF.

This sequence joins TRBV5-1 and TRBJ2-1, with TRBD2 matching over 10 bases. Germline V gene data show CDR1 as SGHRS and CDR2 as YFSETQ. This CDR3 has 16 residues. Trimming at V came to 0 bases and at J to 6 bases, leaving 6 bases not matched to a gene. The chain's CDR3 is CASSLAEAGGGNEQFF. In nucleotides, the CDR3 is TGCGCCAGCAGCTTGGCCGAAGCGGGAGGGGGCAATGAGCAGTTCTTC.

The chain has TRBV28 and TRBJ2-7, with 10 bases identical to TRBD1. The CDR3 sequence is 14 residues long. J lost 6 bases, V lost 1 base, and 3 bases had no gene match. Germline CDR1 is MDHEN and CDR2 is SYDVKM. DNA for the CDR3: TGTGCCAGCAGTTTATCCCGGACAGGGGGCGAGCAGTACTTC. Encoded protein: CASSLSRTGGEQYF.

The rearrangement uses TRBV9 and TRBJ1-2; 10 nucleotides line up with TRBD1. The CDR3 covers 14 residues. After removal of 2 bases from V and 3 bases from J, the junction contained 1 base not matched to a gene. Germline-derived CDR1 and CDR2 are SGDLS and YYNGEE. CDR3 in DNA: TGTGCCAGCAGCGTTGGACAGGGGGACTATGGCTACACCTTC. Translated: CASSVGQGDYGYTF.

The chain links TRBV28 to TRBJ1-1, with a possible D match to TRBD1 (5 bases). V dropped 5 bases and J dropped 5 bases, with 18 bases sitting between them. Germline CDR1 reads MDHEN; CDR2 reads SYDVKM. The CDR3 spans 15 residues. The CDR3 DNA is TGTGCCAGCAGTCTCCCCCAGGGTTCTCGGACTGAAGCTTTCTTT. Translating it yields CASSLPQGSRTEAFF. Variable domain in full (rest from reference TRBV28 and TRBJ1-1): DVKVTQSSRYLVKRTGEKVFLECVQDMDHENMFWYRQDPGLGLRLIYFSYDVKMKEKGDIPEGYSVSREKKERFSLILESASTNQTSMYLCASSLPQGSRTEAFFGQGTRLTVV.

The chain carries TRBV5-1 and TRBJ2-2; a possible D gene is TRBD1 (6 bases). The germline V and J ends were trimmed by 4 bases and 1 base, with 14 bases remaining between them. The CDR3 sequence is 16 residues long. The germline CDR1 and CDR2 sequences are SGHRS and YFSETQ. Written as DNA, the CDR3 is TGCGCCAGCAGCCAAACAGGGCTATGGAACACCGGGGAGCTGTTTTTT. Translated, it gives CASSQTGLWNTGELFF.

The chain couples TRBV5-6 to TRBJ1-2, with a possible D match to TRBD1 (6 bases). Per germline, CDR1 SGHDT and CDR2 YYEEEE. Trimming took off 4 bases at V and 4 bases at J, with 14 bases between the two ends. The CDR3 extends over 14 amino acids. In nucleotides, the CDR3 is TGTGCCAGCAGCCCCCCTACAGGGCGCTATGGCTACACCTTC. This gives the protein CASSPPTGRYGYTF.

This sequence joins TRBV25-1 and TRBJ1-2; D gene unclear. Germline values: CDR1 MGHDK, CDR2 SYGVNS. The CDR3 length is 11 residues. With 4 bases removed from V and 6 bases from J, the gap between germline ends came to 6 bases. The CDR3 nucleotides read TGTGCCAGCAGTGTCTCCCATGGCTACACCTTC. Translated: CASSVSHGYTF.

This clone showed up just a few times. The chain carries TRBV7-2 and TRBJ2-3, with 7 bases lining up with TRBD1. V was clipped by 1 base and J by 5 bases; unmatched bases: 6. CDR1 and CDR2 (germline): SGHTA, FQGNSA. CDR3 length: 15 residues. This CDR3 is CASSLGMRGQDTQYF. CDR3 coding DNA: TGTGCCAGCAGCTTAGGAATGAGGGGGCAAGATACGCAGTATTTT.

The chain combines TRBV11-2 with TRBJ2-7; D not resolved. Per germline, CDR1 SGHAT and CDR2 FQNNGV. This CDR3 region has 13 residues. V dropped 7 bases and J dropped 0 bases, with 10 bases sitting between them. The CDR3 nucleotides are TGTGCCAGCAACTTGGCCAGCTCCTACGAGCAGTACTTC. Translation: CASNLASSYEQYF. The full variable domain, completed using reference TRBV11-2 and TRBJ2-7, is EAGVAQSPRYKIIEKRQSVAFWCNPISGHATLYWYQQILGQGPKLLIQFQNNGVVDDSQLPKDRFSAERLKGVDSTLKIQPAKLEDSAVYLCASNLASSYEQYFGPGTRLTVT.

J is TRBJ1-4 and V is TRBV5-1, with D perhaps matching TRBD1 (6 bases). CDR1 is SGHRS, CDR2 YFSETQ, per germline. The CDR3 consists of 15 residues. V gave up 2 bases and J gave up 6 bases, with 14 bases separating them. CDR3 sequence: CASSFSGTRDEKLFF. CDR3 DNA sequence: TGCGCCAGCAGCTTCTCCGGGACAAGAGATGAAAAACTGTTTTTT. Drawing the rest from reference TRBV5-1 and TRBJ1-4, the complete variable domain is KAGVTQTPRYLIKTRGQQVTLSCSPISGHRSVSWYQQTPGQGLQFLFEYFSETQRNKGNFPGRFSGRQFSNSRSEMNVSTLELGDSALYLCASSFSGTRDEKLFFGSGTQLSVL.

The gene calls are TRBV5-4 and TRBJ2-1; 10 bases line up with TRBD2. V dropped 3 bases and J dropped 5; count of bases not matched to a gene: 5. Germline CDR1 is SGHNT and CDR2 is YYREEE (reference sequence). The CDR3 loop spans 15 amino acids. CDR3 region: CASSSSGRVDNEQFF. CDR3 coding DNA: TGTGCCAGCAGCTCAAGCGGGAGGGTTGACAATGAGCAGTTCTTC.

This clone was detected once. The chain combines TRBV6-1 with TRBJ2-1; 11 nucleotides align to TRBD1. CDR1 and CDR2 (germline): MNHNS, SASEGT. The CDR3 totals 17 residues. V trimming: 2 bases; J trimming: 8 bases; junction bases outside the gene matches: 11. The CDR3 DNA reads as TGTGCCAGCAGTGAACTCCTGGACAGGGGGCGCTTCTATGAGCAGTTCTTC. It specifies CASSELLDRGRFYEQFF.

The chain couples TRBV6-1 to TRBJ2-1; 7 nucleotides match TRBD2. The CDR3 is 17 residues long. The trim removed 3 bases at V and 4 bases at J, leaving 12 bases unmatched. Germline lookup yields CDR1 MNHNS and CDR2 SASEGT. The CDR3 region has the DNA TGTGCCAGCAGTGAGGAGAGGGCTAGCGGTATTTACAATGAGCAGTTCTTC. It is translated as CASSEERASGIYNEQFF.